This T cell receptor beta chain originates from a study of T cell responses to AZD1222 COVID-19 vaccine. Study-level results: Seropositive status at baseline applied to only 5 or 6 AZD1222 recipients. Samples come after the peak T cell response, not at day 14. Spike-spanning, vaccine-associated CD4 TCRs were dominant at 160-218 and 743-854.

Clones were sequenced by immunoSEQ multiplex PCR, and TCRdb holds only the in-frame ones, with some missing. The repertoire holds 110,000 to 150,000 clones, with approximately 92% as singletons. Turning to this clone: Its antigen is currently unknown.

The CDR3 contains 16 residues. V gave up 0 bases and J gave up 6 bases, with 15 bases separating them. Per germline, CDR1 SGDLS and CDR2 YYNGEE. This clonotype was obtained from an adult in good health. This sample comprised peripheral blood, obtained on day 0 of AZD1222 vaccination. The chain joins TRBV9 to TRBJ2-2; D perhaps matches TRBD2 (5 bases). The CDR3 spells CASSVGLARKSGELFF. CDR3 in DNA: TGTGCCAGCAGCGTAGGGCTAGCTAGGAAGTCCGGGGAGCTGTTTTTT. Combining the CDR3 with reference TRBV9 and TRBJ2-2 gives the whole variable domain DSGVTQTPKHLITATGQRVTLRCSPRSGDLSVYWYQQSLDQGLQFLIQYYNGEERAKGNILERFSAQQFPDLHSELNLSSLELGDSALYFCASSVGLARKSGELFFGEGSRLTVL.